The 17 T cell receptor beta chains below all came from one sample that was sequenced in a study of tumor and adjacent non-tumor tissue in lung cancer. RNA was extracted from bulk tissue without any cell sorting. Three rounds of nested PCR, following a modified ARM-PCR protocol, produced the TCRbeta library. TCRdb used MiXCR to reprocess the multiplex PCR reads, holding one entry per CDR3 protein. The repertoire includes under 95,000 distinct CDR3 sequences, approximately 70% of them detected once, and about a sixth sits in the top ten. The sample consisted of lung tumor tissue. The source is a man aged 55 to 69 with non-small cell lung cancer.

Worth noting for this clonotype: This is likely a read error, given that the CDR3 carries no conserved phenylalanine or tryptophan at its end. The V gene is TRBV6-2 or TRBV6-3, the J gene TRBJ2-1; 7 nucleotides align to TRBD1. The CDR3 extends over 13 amino acids. CDR1 and CDR2 from the germline V gene are MNHEY and SVGEGT. The CDR3 coding sequence is TGTGCCGGCAGCCTGGGACAGTACAATGAGCAGTTCGTC. Amino acid sequence: CAGSLGQYNEQFV.

Many counts were recorded for this clonotype. The chain couples TRBV29-1 to TRBJ2-6; 9 bases fit TRBD1. The V gene end was trimmed by 5 bases and the J gene end by 4 bases; junction bases not matched to a gene: 9. The length of the CDR3 is 16 residues. Germline V CDR1 and CDR2: SQVTM, ANQGSEA. The chain's CDR3 is CSVLGQGTPGANVLTF. CDR3 in DNA: TGCAGCGTTTTGGGACAGGGCACGCCCGGGGCCAACGTCCTGACTTTC.

Written as DNA, the CDR3 is TGTGCCAGCAGCCAAGCGCATGATAGCGGATTGTTAGCCAAAAACATTCAGTACTTC. Translation: CASSQAHDSGLLAKNIQYF. V gene TRBV4-2 combines with J gene TRBJ2-4; maybe TRBD2 (6 bases). Trimming removed 1 base at V and 0 bases at J, with 19 bases between. Per the germline V gene, CDR1 is LGHNA and CDR2 is YNFKEQ. The CDR3 is 19 residues long.

A word on this clonotype: One junction end disagrees with the germline gene, perhaps due to a read error. The V gene is TRBV11-3, the J gene TRBJ2-1, with a possible D match to TRBD2 (5 bases). This CDR3 is 15 amino acids long. CDR1 is SGHNT, CDR2 YENEEA, per germline. CDR3 sequence: CTSSLSPRRGYGQFF. In DNA, the CDR3 is TGTACCAGCAGCTTGAGCCCGCGTCGGGGTTATGGGCAGTTCTTC.

In this sample, this clonotype turned up many times. V and J are TRBV4-1 and TRBJ2-1; 8 bases agree with TRBD1. The V segment lost 0 bases and the J segment 7 bases; nucleotides outside the gene matches: 5. The CDR3 extends over 15 amino acids. Looked up from germline, CDR1 is MGHRA and CDR2 is YSYEKL. Here the CDR3 reads CASSQETGAGNEQFF. Here the CDR3 DNA reads TGCGCCAGCAGCCAAGAGACAGGGGCGGGTAATGAGCAGTTCTTC.

Of note for this clonotype: The CDR3 does not close with the conserved phenylalanine or tryptophan, likely indicating a read error. The chain joins TRBV11-3 to TRBJ2-3, with 7 bases lining up with TRBD1. Germline V lookup: CDR1 SGHNT, CDR2 YENEEA. CDR3 size: 15 residues. This CDR3 is CVISLEEDRADTQYL. For the CDR3, the DNA is TGTGTCATCAGCTTAGAGGAAGACAGGGCAGATACGCAGTATCTT.

Of note for this clonotype: The junction and the germline gene differ at one end; a read error may be behind it. V usage is TRBV29-1 and J usage is TRBJ1-2, with a tentative D call TRBD1 (5 bases). Germline lookup yields CDR1 SQVTM and CDR2 ANQGSEA. The CDR3 is 11 residues long. The CDR3 is CIVDGGKGYIF. The CDR3, as DNA: TGCATCGTTGACGGGGGGAAGGGCTACATCTTC.

The V and J genes are TRBV29-1 and TRBJ2-3; possibly TRBD2 for D (6 bases). Per the germline V gene, CDR1 is SQVTM and CDR2 is ANQGSEA. The CDR3 is 17 residues long. The ends were cut back, 7 bases at V and 3 bases at J, with 26 bases in the middle. In nucleotides, the CDR3 is TGCAGCGCTCTTGGGAGGACATGGGGTTTCGGAACAGATACGCAGTATTTT. Translating it yields CSALGRTWGFGTDTQYF.

This clonotype was seen a single time. The chain recombines TRBV5-1 with TRBJ2-3; D call uncertain. The CDR3 is 10 amino acids. CDR1 SGHRS and CDR2 YFSETQ come from the germline V gene. The ends were cut back, 4 bases at V and 3 bases at J, with 0 bases in the middle. The CDR3 spells CASSTDTQYF. Here the CDR3 DNA reads TGCGCCAGCAGCACAGATACGCAGTATTTT.

Points on this clonotype: An end of the junction differs from the germline gene, which may be a read error. The chain couples TRBV11-3 to TRBJ2-5; 7 bases are a match to TRBD1. Per germline, CDR1 SGHNT and CDR2 YENEEA. The CDR3 spans 16 residues. The CDR3 spells CASSLENGTVEETRYF. CDR3 in DNA: TGTGCCAGCAGTTTAGAGAACGGGACAGTCGAAGAGACCCGGTACTTC.

This clonotype has at least ten counts. V gene TRBV6-5 combines with J gene TRBJ2-7; tentatively, D is TRBD1 or TRBD2 (6 bases each). V gave up 7 bases and J gave up 4 bases, with 14 bases separating them. The CDR3 totals 13 residues. The V gene's germline CDR1 is MNHEY and CDR2 SVGAGI. CDR3 protein: CASNSGASYEQYF. The DNA for the CDR3 is TGTGCCAGCAATTCGGGGGCTTCGTACGAGCAGTACTTC.

The chain employs TRBV11-2 and TRBJ2-7, with D possibly TRBD1 on 6 matching bases. The CDR3 runs to 12 residues. Germline CDR1 and CDR2: SGHAT and FQNNGV. The V end was cut by 3 bases, the J end by 10 bases, with 13 bases between. The CDR3 DNA is TGTGCCAGCAGCTTCAGGGGAACCGAACAGTACTTC. Residues: CASSFRGTEQYF.

CDR3: CASRGTSGYDEQFF. CDR3 DNA: TGTGCCAGCAGAGGGACTAGCGGGTACGATGAGCAGTTCTTC. The J gene is TRBJ2-1, the V gene TRBV6-1, with 12 bases fitting TRBD2. The CDR3 runs 14 residues. Germline V gene sequence: CDR1 MNHNS, CDR2 SASEGT. Trimming cost V 6 bases and J 8 bases; bases outside gene matches: 5.

Points on this clonotype: A read error may be the cause here, since a much bigger clone is one base away. The CDR3 end shows no conserved phenylalanine or tryptophan, and so a read error is likely. The rearrangement uses TRBV20-1 and TRBJ1-1; D not resolved. Germline V gene lookup returns CDR1 DFQATT and CDR2 SNEGSKA (reference sequence). The CDR3 is 13 amino acids. V was trimmed by 6 bases and J by 6 bases, leaving 17 bases between them. This CDR3 is CSALLDGGSEAFV. As DNA, the CDR3 is TGCAGTGCCCTCTTAGACGGTGGTTCTGAAGCTTTCGTT.

The chain is built from TRBV12-3 or TRBV12-4 and TRBJ1-1; a weak D match, TRBD1 (5 bases). The CDR3 runs 14 residues. The V end lost 11 bases, the J end lost 2 bases, and 18 bases lay between the germline ends. This chain's CDR3 is CADSLMGGNTEAFF. The CDR3 DNA reads as TGTGCCGACAGTTTGATGGGAGGTAACACTGAAGCTTTCTTT.

Concerning this clonotype itself: Given a much more abundant clone one base away, this may be a read error. The V call is TRBV7-9, the J call TRBJ1-6; 8 bases align to TRBD1. This CDR3 has 15 amino acids. Germline values: CDR1 SEHNR, CDR2 FQNEAQ (reference sequence). Trimming removed 3 bases from V and 7 bases from J; junction bases left unmatched: 5. The CDR3, as DNA: TGTGCCAGCAGCTTTCAGGGGGCGGAGAATTCACCCCTCCACTTT. Its translation: CASSFQGAENSPLHF.

Regarding this clonotype: It may be a read error: a sequence one base away is much more abundant. The chain is built from TRBV12-3 or TRBV12-4 and TRBJ1-3, with D tentatively TRBD1 (5 bases). Trimming cost V 7 bases and J 0 bases, with 10 bases left between them. The CDR3 consists of 14 residues. CDR3 DNA sequence: TGTGCCAGCAATTTTGGGGGCTCTGGAAACACCATATATTTT. As protein: CASNFGGSGNTIYF.